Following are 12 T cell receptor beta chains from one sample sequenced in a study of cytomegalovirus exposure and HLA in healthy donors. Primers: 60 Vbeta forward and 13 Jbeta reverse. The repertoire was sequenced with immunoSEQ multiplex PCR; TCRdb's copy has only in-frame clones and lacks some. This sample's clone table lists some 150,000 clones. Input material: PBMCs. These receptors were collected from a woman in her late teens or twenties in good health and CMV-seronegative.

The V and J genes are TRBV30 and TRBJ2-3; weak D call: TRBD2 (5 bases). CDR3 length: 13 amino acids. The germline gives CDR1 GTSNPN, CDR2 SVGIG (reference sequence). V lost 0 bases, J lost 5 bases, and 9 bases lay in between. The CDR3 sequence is CAWSVLGIDTQYF. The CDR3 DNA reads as TGTGCCTGGAGTGTACTAGGGATAGATACGCAGTATTTT.

CDR3 coding DNA: TGTGCCAGTAGTATAGTGGCAGGGGGCATTCACACTGAAGCTTTCTTT. The encoded protein is CASSIVAGGIHTEAFF. The chain carries TRBV19 and TRBJ1-1; 8 nucleotides line up with TRBD1. V trimming: 1 base; J trimming: 3 bases; junction bases outside the gene matches: 7. CDR3 length: 16 amino acids. The germline V gene has CDR1 LNHDA and CDR2 SQIVND (reference sequence).

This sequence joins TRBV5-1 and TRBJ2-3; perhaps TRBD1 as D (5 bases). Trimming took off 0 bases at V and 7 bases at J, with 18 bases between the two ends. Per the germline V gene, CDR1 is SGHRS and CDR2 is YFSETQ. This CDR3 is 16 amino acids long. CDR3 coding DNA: TGCGCCAGCAGCTTGGAAAGTCAGGGCCACACGAATACGCAGTATTTT. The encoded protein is CASSLESQGHTNTQYF.

CDR3 in DNA: TGTGCCAGCAGCATTAGCGGGGGGTCTGGCGGGGAGCTGTTTTTT. Protein: CASSISGGSGGELFF. V gene TRBV7-3 combines with J gene TRBJ2-2, with TRBD2 matching over 10 bases. Germline lookup yields CDR1 SGHTA and CDR2 FQGTGA. The V gene end was trimmed by 5 bases and the J gene end by 7 bases; junction bases not matched to a gene: 7. The CDR3 consists of 15 residues.

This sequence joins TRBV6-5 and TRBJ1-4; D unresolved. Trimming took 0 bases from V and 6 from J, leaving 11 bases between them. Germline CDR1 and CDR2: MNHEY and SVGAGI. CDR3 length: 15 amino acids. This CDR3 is CASSYSGGTYEKLFF. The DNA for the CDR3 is TGTGCCAGCAGTTACTCGGGAGGCACCTATGAAAAACTGTTTTTT.

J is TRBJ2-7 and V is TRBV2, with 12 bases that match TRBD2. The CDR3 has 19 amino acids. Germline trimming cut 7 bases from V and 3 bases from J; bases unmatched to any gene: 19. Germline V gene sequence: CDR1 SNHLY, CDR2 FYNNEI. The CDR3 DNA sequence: TGTGCCAGCAAGTTAAAGTGGGGACTAGCGGGCCCATTCCTCTACGAGCAGTACTTC. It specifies CASKLKWGLAGPFLYEQYF.

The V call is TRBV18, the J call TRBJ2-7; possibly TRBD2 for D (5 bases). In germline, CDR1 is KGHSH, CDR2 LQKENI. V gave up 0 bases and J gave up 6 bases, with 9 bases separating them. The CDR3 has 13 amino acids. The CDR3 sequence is CASSPPGAPEQYF. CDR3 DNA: TGTGCCAGCTCACCACCGGGAGCGCCCGAGCAGTACTTC.

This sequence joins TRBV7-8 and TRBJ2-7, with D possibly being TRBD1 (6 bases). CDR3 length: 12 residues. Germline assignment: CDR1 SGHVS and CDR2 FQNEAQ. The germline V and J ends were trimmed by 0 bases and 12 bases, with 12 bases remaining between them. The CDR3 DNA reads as TGTGCCAGCAGCTTAGCCGACAGGTTACGGTACTTC. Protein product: CASSLADRLRYF. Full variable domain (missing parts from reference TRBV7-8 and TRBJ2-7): GAGVSQSPRYKVAKRGQDVALRCDPISGHVSLFWYQQALGQGPEFLTYFQNEAQLDKSGLPSDRFFAERPEGSVSTLKIQRTQQEDSAVYLCASSLADRLRYFGPGTRLTVT.

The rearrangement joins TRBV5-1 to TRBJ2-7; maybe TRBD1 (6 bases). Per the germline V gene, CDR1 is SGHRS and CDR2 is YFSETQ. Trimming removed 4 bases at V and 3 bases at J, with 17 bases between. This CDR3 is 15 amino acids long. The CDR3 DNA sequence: TGCGCCAGCAGCGAGGGTACAGGGAGTATCTACGAGCAGTACTTC. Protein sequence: CASSEGTGSIYEQYF.

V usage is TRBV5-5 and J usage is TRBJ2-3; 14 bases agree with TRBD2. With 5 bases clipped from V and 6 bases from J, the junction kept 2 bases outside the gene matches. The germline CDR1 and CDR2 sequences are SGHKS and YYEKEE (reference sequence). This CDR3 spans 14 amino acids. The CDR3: CASRRTSGRDTQYF. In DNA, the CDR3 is TGTGCCAGCAGGCGGACTAGCGGGAGGGATACGCAGTATTTT.

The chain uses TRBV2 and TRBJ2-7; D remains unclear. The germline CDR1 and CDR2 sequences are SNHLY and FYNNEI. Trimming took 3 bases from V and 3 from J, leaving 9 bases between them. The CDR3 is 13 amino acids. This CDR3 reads CASSDGVDYEQYV. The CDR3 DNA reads TGTGCCAGCAGTGATGGGGTCGACTACGAGCAGTACGTC.

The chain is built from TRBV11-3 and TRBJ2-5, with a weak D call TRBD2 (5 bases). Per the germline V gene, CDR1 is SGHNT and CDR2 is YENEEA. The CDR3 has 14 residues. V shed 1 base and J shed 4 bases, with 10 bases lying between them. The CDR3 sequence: CASSLVSSTETQYF. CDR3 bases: TGTGCCAGCAGCTTAGTCTCTAGCACAGAGACCCAGTACTTC.